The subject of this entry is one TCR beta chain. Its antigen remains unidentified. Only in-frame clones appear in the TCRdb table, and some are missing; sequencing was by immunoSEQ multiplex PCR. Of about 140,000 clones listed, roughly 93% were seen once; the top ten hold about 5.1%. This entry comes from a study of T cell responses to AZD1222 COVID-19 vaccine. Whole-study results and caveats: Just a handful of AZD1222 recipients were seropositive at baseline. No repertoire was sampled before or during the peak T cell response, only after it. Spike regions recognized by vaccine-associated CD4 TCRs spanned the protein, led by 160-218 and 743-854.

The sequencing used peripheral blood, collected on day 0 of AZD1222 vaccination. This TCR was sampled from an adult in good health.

In DNA form, the CDR3 reads TGCGCCAGCACCCCCGGGACAAACTACGAGCAGTACTTC. It codes for CASTPGTNYEQYF. The genes are TRBV4-1 and TRBJ2-7; D is possibly TRBD1 (6 bases). V was shortened by 7 bases and J by 3 bases, with 13 bases between the two germline ends. Germline V gene sequence: CDR1 MGHRA, CDR2 YSYEKL. The CDR3 loop spans 13 amino acids.